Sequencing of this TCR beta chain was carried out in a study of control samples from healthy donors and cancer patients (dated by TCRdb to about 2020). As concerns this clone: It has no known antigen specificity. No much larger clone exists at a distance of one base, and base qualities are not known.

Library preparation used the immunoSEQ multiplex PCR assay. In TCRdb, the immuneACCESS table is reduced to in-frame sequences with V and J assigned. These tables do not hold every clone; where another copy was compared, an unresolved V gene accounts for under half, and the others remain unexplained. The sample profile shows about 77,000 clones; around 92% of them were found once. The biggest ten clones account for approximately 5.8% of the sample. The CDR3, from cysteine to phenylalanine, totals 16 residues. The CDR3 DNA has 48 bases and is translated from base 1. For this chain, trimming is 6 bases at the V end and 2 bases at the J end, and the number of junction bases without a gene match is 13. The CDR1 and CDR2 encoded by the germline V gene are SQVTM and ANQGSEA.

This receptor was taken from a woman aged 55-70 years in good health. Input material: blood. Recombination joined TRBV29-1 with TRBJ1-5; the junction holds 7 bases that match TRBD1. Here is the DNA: TGCAGCGTAACGGGACAGCCCCGTTGGGGCAATCAGCCCCAGCATTTT. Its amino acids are CSVTGQPRWGNQPQHF.